The 27 T cell receptor beta chains in this list originate from one sample, sequenced in a study of persistence of HIV-infected CD4 T cells. Antigen specificity for these receptors is unknown. Sequencing used immunoSEQ version 4 in survey mode. Here immunoSEQ multiplex PCR was the method, and the copy in TCRdb shows in-frame clones only, minus some. The sample contains approximately 34,000 clones, roughly 82% of which appear only once. Overlapping HIV-1 Gag 15-mer peptides at approximately 0.96 ug per peptide per mL were used. Sorted nonresponding memory CD4+ T cells were CD40L-negative, CD69-negative, CD45RO-high. This specimen consisted of CD4+ T cells sorted from PBMCs after approximately 19-hour stimulation, obtained from a patient who received antiretroviral therapy. The receptors come from an adult woman with HIV who was CMV-seropositive.

The V and J genes are TRBV10-3 and TRBJ1-2, with D perhaps matching TRBD1 (6 bases). Per the germline V gene, CDR1 is ENHRY and CDR2 is SYGVKD. This CDR3 spans 14 amino acids. V lost 2 bases, J lost 8 bases, and 15 bases lay in between. CDR3 residues: CAISEGRGNFGYTF. The CDR3 bases are TGTGCCATCAGTGAGGGCAGGGGCAATTTCGGCTACACCTTC.

This CDR3 is CASSLASGSRTDTQYF. The CDR3 coding sequence is TGCGCCAGCAGCTTGGCGAGCGGGTCCCGCACAGATACGCAGTATTTT. The chain joins TRBV5-1 to TRBJ2-3; a possible D gene is TRBD2 (6 bases). V was clipped by 0 bases and J by 1 base, with 12 bases between them. Germline V lookup: CDR1 SGHRS, CDR2 YFSETQ. The CDR3 is 16 residues long.

This clone was seen just once. CDR3 sequence: CASSQAWTASGANVLTF. The CDR3 DNA reads as TGTGCCAGCAGCCAAGCGTGGACAGCCTCTGGGGCCAACGTCCTGACTTTC. V usage is TRBV3-1 (or the pseudogene TRBV3-2) and J usage is TRBJ2-6, with a tentative D call TRBD1 (6 bases). CDR3 size: 17 residues. Germline V gives CDR1 LGHDT, CDR2 YNNKEL (reference sequence). V shed 1 base and J shed 0 bases, with 10 bases lying between them.

The chain has TRBV6-5 and TRBJ1-1; the D is unclear. Per germline, CDR1 MNHEY and CDR2 SVGAGI. Trimming removed 4 bases at V and 1 base at J, with 10 bases between. CDR3 size: 14 residues. The CDR3 protein is CASSSGLSNTEAFF. The CDR3 bases are TGTGCCAGCAGTTCAGGACTGTCGAACACTGAAGCTTTCTTT.

This clone has only a few counts. The CDR3 protein is CASSRQGGYEAFF. CDR3 DNA: TGTGCCAGCAGCCGACAGGGTGGGTATGAAGCTTTCTTT. The V gene is TRBV3-1 (or the pseudogene TRBV3-2), the J gene TRBJ1-1, with 7 bases lining up with TRBD1. Losses at the gene ends were 4 bases for V and 7 bases for J; bases not matched to a gene: 6. CDR1 LGHDT and CDR2 YNNKEL come from the germline V gene (reference sequence). This CDR3 has 13 residues.

V and J are TRBV21-1 and TRBJ2-5; TRBD2, the table's D call, was not compared with the DNA. TRBV21-1 is termed a pseudogene. The CDR3 is 15 residues long. The CDR3 coding sequence is TGTGCCAGCAGCTCTCCCCAGGGGAGGGGAAAGACCCAGTACTTC. Its translation is CASSSPQGRGKTQYF.

Only a few counts were recorded for this clone. The chain has TRBV2 and TRBJ1-6; a weak D match, TRBD1 (6 bases). There are 15 residues in the CDR3. V was cut by 10 bases and J by 6 bases, with 19 bases left in between. Germline CDR1 SNHLY, CDR2 FYNNEI. CDR3: CATKGVDSVNSPLHF. DNA for the CDR3: TGTGCCACGAAGGGAGTGGACAGCGTTAATTCACCCCTCCACTTT.

V and J are TRBV19 and TRBJ1-1; D may be TRBD1 (6 bases). The CDR3 contains 16 residues. Germline CDR1 and CDR2: LNHDA and SQIVND (reference sequence). V shed 5 bases and J shed 6 bases, with 22 bases lying between them. The CDR3 coding sequence is TGTGCCAGTAGTGCAAGGGGGGTTCAAGGGCCCTCTGAAGCTTTCTTT. Amino acids: CASSARGVQGPSEAFF.

The chain recombines TRBV19 with TRBJ2-7; D is undetermined. Germline V gene data show CDR1 as LNHDA and CDR2 as SQIVND (reference sequence). V was pared by 5 bases and J by 3 bases, with 14 bases between. This CDR3 has 14 residues. This CDR3 is CASSLHIRSYEQYF. The CDR3 coding sequence is TGTGCCAGTAGTCTCCACATCAGAAGCTACGAGCAGTACTTC. Complete variable domain (other parts from reference TRBV19 and TRBJ2-7): DGGITQSPKYLFRKEGQNVTLSCEQNLNHDAMYWYRQDPGQGLRLIYYSQIVNDFQKGDIAEGYSVSREKKESFPLTVTSAQKNPTAFYLCASSLHIRSYEQYFGPGTRLTVT.

This sequence joins TRBV6-5 and TRBJ1-2; 12 bases are a match to TRBD1. Germline values: CDR1 MNHEY, CDR2 SVGAGI. The CDR3 spans 14 residues. The ends lost 6 bases at V and 7 bases at J; junction bases unmatched: 6. Here the CDR3 reads CASRGTGGVSGYTF. Written as DNA, the CDR3 is TGTGCCAGCAGGGGGACAGGGGGCGTTAGTGGCTACACCTTC.

The V and J genes are TRBV7-9 and TRBJ2-2, with 7 bases fitting TRBD2. The CDR3 length is 16 residues. V lost 2 bases, J lost 6 bases, and 9 bases stayed unmatched. Germline lookup yields CDR1 SEHNR and CDR2 FQNEAQ (reference sequence). CDR3 DNA sequence: TGTGCCAGCAGCTTACTCAGCGGGATTGGACCCGGGGAGCTGTTTTTT. It specifies CASSLLSGIGPGELFF.

The chain uses TRBV7-8 and TRBJ1-1, with 7 bases matching TRBD1. Germline V gene sequence: CDR1 SGHVS, CDR2 FQNEAQ. J was trimmed by 5 bases and V by 2 bases; bases with no gene match: 8. There are 15 residues in the CDR3. The CDR3 region has the DNA TGTGCCAGCAGCTTACAAGGACAGGCTGGAACTGAAGCTTTCTTT. Residues: CASSLQGQAGTEAFF. The full variable domain, with the rest looked up from reference TRBV7-8 and TRBJ1-1, is GAGVSQSPRYKVAKRGQDVALRCDPISGHVSLFWYQQALGQGPEFLTYFQNEAQLDKSGLPSDRFFAERPEGSVSTLKIQRTQQEDSAVYLCASSLQGQAGTEAFFGQGTRLTVV.

The rearrangement uses TRBV13 and TRBJ2-2; tentatively, D is TRBD2 (7 bases). Germline assignment: CDR1 PRHDT and CDR2 FYEKMQ (reference sequence). This CDR3 comprises 17 residues. The V end lost 2 bases, the J end lost 3 bases, and 16 bases lay between the germline ends. The CDR3 spells CASSLYGGQGYTGELFF. CDR3 nucleotide sequence: TGTGCCAGCAGCTTATACGGGGGGCAGGGATACACCGGGGAGCTGTTTTTT.

The chain joins TRBV7-9 to TRBJ2-3; D gene unclear. Germline values: CDR1 SEHNR, CDR2 FQNEAQ (reference sequence). The CDR3 totals 13 residues. The V and J ends lost 4 bases and 4 bases respectively, with 9 bases between them. The CDR3 DNA is TGTGCCAGCAGCTCTCGGGCCCCAGATACGCAGTATTTT. Translating gives CASSSRAPDTQYF.

The chain uses TRBV6-2 or TRBV6-3 and TRBJ2-7; D remains unclear. Germline V gene lookup returns CDR1 MNHEY and CDR2 SVGEGT. V lost 5 bases and J lost 2, with 10 bases in between. The CDR3 is made up of 13 amino acids. The CDR3 DNA is TGTGCCAGCAGTCGGTTGAATGCCTACGAGCAGTACTTC. It translates to CASSRLNAYEQYF.

The chain recombines TRBV18 with TRBJ2-2, with a tentative D call TRBD1 (5 bases). Germline V gene data show CDR1 as KGHSH and CDR2 as LQKENI. V lost 5 bases, J lost 1 base, and 14 bases lay in between. CDR3 size: 16 residues. The CDR3 sequence is CASSSQRGQNTGELFF. In DNA form, the CDR3 reads TGTGCCAGCTCATCACAACGAGGACAGAACACCGGGGAGCTGTTTTTT.

This chain links TRBV30 with TRBJ1-6, with D unresolved. Germline V CDR1 and CDR2: GTSNPN, SVGIG (reference sequence). V lost 0 bases and J lost 5, with 11 bases in between. The CDR3 is 15 amino acids. The DNA for the CDR3 is TGTGCCTGGAGTGTAAACAGAGTAAATAATTCACCCCTCCACTTT. Amino acids: CAWSVNRVNNSPLHF.

This clone has a handful of counts. V is TRBV5-4 and J is TRBJ1-1; D gene unclear. Germline CDR1 SGHNT, CDR2 YYREEE (reference sequence). V shed 4 bases and J shed 0 bases, with 10 bases lying between them. The CDR3 extends over 14 amino acids. CDR3 sequence reads: CASSLSAMNTEAFF. The CDR3 bases are TGTGCCAGCAGCCTCAGTGCCATGAACACTGAAGCTTTCTTT.

V gene TRBV5-1 combines with J gene TRBJ1-1; D unclear. The V gene lost 4 bases and the J gene lost 6 bases, with 16 bases spanning the gap. Germline-derived CDR1 and CDR2 are SGHRS and YFSETQ. The CDR3 extends over 14 amino acids. CDR3: CASSQEVGLAEAFF. The CDR3 nucleotides are TGCGCCAGCAGCCAGGAGGTGGGTTTGGCTGAAGCTTTCTTT.

The chain is built from TRBV6-6 and TRBJ1-5; D is uncertain. Germline CDR1 is MNHNY and CDR2 is SVGAGI (reference sequence). The CDR3 has 14 residues. Deletions cut 6 bases from V and 0 bases from J, with 9 bases between. Written as DNA, the CDR3 is TGTGCCAGCAGAAGGGCCCCTAGCAATCAGCCCCAGCATTTT. It specifies CASRRAPSNQPQHF.

The V and J genes are TRBV2 and TRBJ1-2; 7 bases fit TRBD1. In germline, CDR1 is SNHLY, CDR2 FYNNEI. This CDR3 spans 15 amino acids. The trim removed 7 bases at V and 8 bases at J, leaving 16 bases unmatched. The CDR3 nucleotides are TGTGCCAGCAACCTCGTTGCAGGGGGATCGGACGGCTACACCTTC. Translating it yields CASNLVAGGSDGYTF. Supplemented by reference TRBV2 and TRBJ1-2, the full variable domain reads EPEVTQTPSHQVTQMGQEVILRCVPISNHLYFYWYRQILGQKVEFLVSFYNNEISEKSEIFDDQFSVERPDGSNFTLKIRSTKLEDSAMYFCASNLVAGGSDGYTFGSGTRLTVV.

The chain combines TRBV29-1 with TRBJ2-1, with 12 bases fitting TRBD2. The CDR3 consists of 14 residues. V was clipped by 7 bases and J by 8 bases; unmatched bases: 9. CDR1 is SQVTM, CDR2 ANQGSEA, per germline. CDR3: CSGQASGRADEQFF. The DNA for the CDR3 is TGCAGCGGCCAGGCTAGCGGGAGGGCCGATGAGCAGTTCTTC.

The chain employs TRBV30 and TRBJ1-1, with D possibly matching TRBD1 (5 bases). The CDR3 sequence is 11 residues long. The V and J ends lost 2 bases and 10 bases respectively, with 11 bases between them. Germline loops: CDR1 GTSNPN, CDR2 SVGIG (reference sequence). The CDR3 DNA reads as TGTGCCTGGAGTACTCCGGGGCGAGCTTTCTTT. It specifies CAWSTPGRAFF.

V gene TRBV15 combines with J gene TRBJ1-5; 7 bases match TRBD1. Germline-derived CDR1 and CDR2 are LNHNV and YYDKDF (reference sequence). The V and J ends lost 0 bases and 7 bases, in that order; junction bases with no gene match: 6. The CDR3 has 15 amino acids. CDR3: CATSREQQGDQPQHF. In DNA form, the CDR3 reads TGTGCCACCAGCAGAGAACAGCAGGGGGACCAGCCCCAGCATTTT.

J is TRBJ2-1 and V is TRBV5-1; 8 positions agree with TRBD1. After removal of 2 bases from V and 6 bases from J, the junction contained 4 bases not matched to a gene. There are 14 residues in the CDR3. CDR1 is SGHRS, CDR2 YFSETQ, per germline. CDR3 nucleotide sequence: TGCGCCAGCAGCTTAGGACAGGGTGGCAATGAGCAGTTCTTC. It translates to CASSLGQGGNEQFF.

J is TRBJ2-3 and V is TRBV29-1; D call uncertain. V gave up 8 bases and J gave up 0 bases, with 12 bases separating them. CDR1 and CDR2 from the germline V gene are SQVTM and ANQGSEA. This CDR3 region has 13 residues. The CDR3 protein is CSSRGGSTDTQYF. Written as DNA, the CDR3 is TGCAGCTCCCGAGGTGGTAGCACAGATACGCAGTATTTT.

The V gene is TRBV18, the J gene TRBJ2-1; D is perhaps TRBD1 or TRBD2 (6 bases each). Germline V gene sequence: CDR1 KGHSH, CDR2 LQKENI. CDR3 length equals 16 residues. V was clipped by 3 bases and J by 3 bases, with 15 bases between them. The CDR3 here is CASSPQAGGVYNEQFF. DNA of the CDR3: TGTGCCAGCTCACCCCAGGCCGGGGGCGTCTACAATGAGCAGTTCTTC.